These T cell receptor beta chains were read from a single sample in a study of vaccination and CD4 T cells after COVID-19. TCRdb used MiXCR to reprocess the PCR reads, holding one entry per CDR3 protein. The sample shows fewer than 25,000 distinct CDR3 sequences, around two fifths of them seen only once. Which antigens these TCRs recognize remains unknown. Material: CD4+ T cells from blood, cultured in vitro. All receptors derive from a human donor who had recovered from COVID-19. CDR3s include the opening cysteine and the closing phenylalanine or tryptophan. A D gene is named only where the DNA matches it firmly. Size values are once, few and many counts, or a class for expanded clones, and some rows have none.

J: TRBJ2-5
size: -
D: -
V: TRBV5-1
length: 14
CDR3: CASSLNRDKETQYF
DNA: TGCGCCAGCAGCTTGAACAGGGATAAAGAGACCCAGTACTTC

J: TRBJ1-1
size: -
D: -
V: TRBV11-3
length: 12
CDR3: CASSLDRSEAFF
DNA: TGTGCCAGCAGCTTAGATAGGTCTGAAGCTTTCTTT

J: TRBJ2-1
size: few
D: TRBD2
V: TRBV7-2
length: 18
CDR3: CASSLFGLSGGPYNEQFF
DNA: TGTGCCAGCAGCTTATTTGGATTGTCGGGGGGTCCCTACAATGAGCAGTTCTTC

J: TRBJ2-3
size: few
D: TRBD2
V: TRBV28
length: 15
CDR3: CASSSTGTSGATQYF
DNA: TGTGCCAGCAGCTCCACCGGGACTAGCGGGGCCACGCAGTATTTT

J: TRBJ2-1
size: -
D: -
V: TRBV6-5
length: 19
CDR3: CASSYGGDNVGGAANEQFF
DNA: TGTGCCAGCAGTTACGGGGGAGATAACGTGGGCGGGGCGGCCAATGAGCAGTTCTTC

J: TRBJ1-6
size: -
D: TRBD1
V: TRBV7-2
length: 19
CDR3: CASSLEPRGRMVYNSPLHF
DNA: TGTGCCAGCAGCTTAGAGCCCAGGGGGAGGATGGTATATAATTCACCCCTCCACTTT

J: TRBJ2-2
size: -
D: -
V: TRBV7-2
length: 16
CDR3: CASSRGGQGSTGELFF
DNA: TGTGCCAGCAGCCGGGGGGGACAGGGTAGCACCGGGGAGCTGTTTTTT

J: TRBJ2-1
size: few
D: TRBD2
V: TRBV2
length: 15
CDR3: CASSVERGDYNEQFF
DNA: TGTGCCAGCAGTGTGGAGCGGGGGGACTACAATGAGCAGTTCTTC

J: TRBJ2-2
size: once
D: -
V: TRBV19
length: 16
CDR3: CASSIYGALNTGELFF
DNA: TGTGCCAGTAGTATTTACGGGGCCTTGAACACCGGGGAGCTGTTTTTT

J: TRBJ2-2
size: -
D: -
V: TRBV7-2
length: 16
CDR3: CASSLRGVESTGELFF
DNA: TGTGCCAGCAGCTTAAGGGGGGTTGAGTCTACCGGGGAGCTGTTTTTT

J: TRBJ2-5
size: -
D: -
V: TRBV29-1
length: 14
CDR3: CSAHPSRAGETQYF
DNA: TGCAGCGCCCATCCCTCTCGGGCGGGAGAGACCCAGTACTTC

J: TRBJ2-7
size: few
D: -
V: TRBV6-2/TRBV6-3
length: 14
CDR3: CASRATGRGYEQYF
DNA: TGTGCCAGCAGAGCTACAGGGCGGGGATACGAGCAGTACTTC

J: TRBJ2-4
size: -
D: TRBD1
V: TRBV28
length: 15
CDR3: CASSEDRAAKNIQYF
DNA: TGTGCCAGCAGTGAGGACAGGGCAGCCAAAAACATTCAGTACTTC

J: TRBJ1-3
size: few
D: -
V: TRBV7-8
length: 14
CDR3: CASSPDRSGNTIYF
DNA: TGTGCCAGCAGCCCGGATCGTTCTGGAAACACCATATATTTT

J: TRBJ1-5
size: -
D: -
V: TRBV2
length: 14
CDR3: CASDGGGSNQPQHF
DNA: TGTGCCAGCGATGGGGGAGGAAGCAATCAGCCCCAGCATTTT

J: TRBJ2-1
size: -
D: -
V: TRBV7-9
length: 14
CDR3: CASSSHSVYNEQFF
DNA: TGTGCCAGCAGCAGCCATAGCGTCTACAATGAGCAGTTCTTC

J: TRBJ2-7
size: -
D: -
V: TRBV20-1
length: 13
CDR3: CSARVARSYEQYF
DNA: TGCAGTGCTAGAGTAGCCAGATCCTACGAGCAGTACTTC

J: TRBJ1-4
size: -
D: -
V: TRBV2
length: 11
CDR3: CASITAEKLFF
DNA: TGTGCCAGCATCACAGCCGAAAAACTGTTTTTT

J: TRBJ2-1
size: -
D: -
V: TRBV20-1
length: 15
CDR3: CSASLHSGLGNEQFF
DNA: TGCAGTGCCAGTCTCCACAGCGGCCTCGGGAATGAGCAGTTCTTC

J: TRBJ2-5
size: -
D: -
V: TRBV5-1
length: 13
CDR3: CASSLKQESPQYF
DNA: TGCGCCAGCAGCTTGAAACAGGAGAGTCCCCAGTACTTC

J: TRBJ1-6
size: -
D: TRBD1
V: TRBV19
length: 18
CDR3: CASSNSVGGDSDRSPLHF
DNA: TGTGCCAGTAGTAATTCCGTCGGGGGGGACAGCGACAGGTCACCCCTCCACTTT

J: TRBJ2-7
size: -
D: -
V: TRBV6-1
length: 11
CDR3: CASSHRHEQYF
DNA: TGTGCCAGCAGCCACCGCCACGAGCAGTACTTC

J: TRBJ1-1
size: -
D: -
V: TRBV4-1
length: 13
CDR3: CASSQDRYTEAFF
DNA: TGCGCCAGCAGCCAAGATCGGTACACTGAAGCTTTCTTT

J: TRBJ1-1
size: -
D: -
V: TRBV11-2
length: 13
CDR3: CASSLGGVTEAFF
DNA: TGTGCCAGCAGCTTAGGGGGGGTCACTGAAGCTTTCTTT

J: TRBJ2-7
size: -
D: -
V: TRBV7-2
length: 13
CDR3: CASSSRGDYEQYF
DNA: TGTGCCAGCAGCTCTAGAGGAGACTACGAGCAGTACTTC

J: TRBJ1-2
size: few
D: TRBD1
V: TRBV6-5
length: 15
CDR3: CASSYSGQGIYGYTF
DNA: TGTGCCAGCAGTTACTCGGGACAGGGGATCTATGGCTACACCTTC

J: TRBJ2-2
size: -
D: -
V: TRBV7-9
length: 16
CDR3: CASSLDTATNAGELFF
DNA: TGTGCCAGCAGCCTAGACACCGCCACGAACGCCGGGGAGCTGTTTTTT

J: TRBJ2-2
size: -
D: TRBD2
V: TRBV27
length: 18
CDR3: CASSYFSGRALGTGELFF
DNA: TGTGCCAGCAGTTACTTTAGCGGGAGGGCTCTGGGCACCGGGGAGCTGTTTTTT

J: TRBJ2-5
size: -
D: -
V: TRBV20-1
length: 14
CDR3: CSASTGGAVETQYF
DNA: TGCAGTGCTAGTACGGGGGGCGCGGTGGAGACCCAGTACTTC

J: TRBJ2-7
size: few
D: TRBD1
V: TRBV7-9
length: 14
CDR3: CASSTRTGTYEQYF
DNA: TGTGCCAGCAGCACCCGGACAGGGACCTACGAGCAGTACTTC

J: TRBJ2-1
size: -
D: TRBD2
V: TRBV5-4
length: 15
CDR3: CASSPLAGGKDEQFF
DNA: TGTGCCAGCAGCCCTTTAGCGGGGGGTAAGGATGAGCAGTTCTTC

J: TRBJ2-7
size: once
D: TRBD1
V: TRBV28
length: 18
CDR3: CASSGRRKVRTGSYEQYF
DNA: TGTGCCAGCAGTGGCCGACGTAAGGTGAGGACAGGGAGCTACGAGCAGTACTTC

J: TRBJ2-7
size: -
D: -
V: TRBV5-1
length: 14
CDR3: CASSLARGSYEQYF
DNA: TGCGCCAGCAGCTTGGCCAGGGGTAGCTACGAGCAGTACTTC

J: TRBJ2-6
size: -
D: -
V: TRBV12-3/TRBV12-4
length: 15
CDR3: CASSLATSGANVLTF
DNA: TGTGCCAGCAGTTTAGCTACCTCTGGGGCCAACGTCCTGACTTTC

J: TRBJ1-2
size: -
D: -
V: TRBV5-1
length: 18
CDR3: CASSLTRRFGTQGGGYTF
DNA: TGCGCCAGCAGCTTAACACGTCGGTTTGGGACCCAGGGAGGGGGCTACACCTTC

J: TRBJ1-2
size: few
D: -
V: TRBV20-1
length: 13
CDR3: CNVREGANYGYTF
DNA: TGTAATGTTCGCGAGGGAGCTAACTATGGCTACACCTTC

J: TRBJ1-2
size: -
D: -
V: TRBV24-1
length: 13
CDR3: CATSDKGKLGYTF
DNA: TGTGCCACCAGTGATAAGGGCAAGCTTGGCTACACCTTC

J: TRBJ1-6
size: few
D: TRBD1
V: TRBV11-3
length: 18
CDR3: CASSPRGTGSSYNSPLHF
DNA: TGTGCCAGCAGCCCCCGGGGGACAGGGAGCTCCTATAATTCACCCCTCCACTTT

J: TRBJ2-4
size: few
D: -
V: TRBV6-1
length: 16
CDR3: CASSALTRDSKNIQYF
DNA: TGTGCCAGCAGTGCCCTGACGAGGGATAGTAAAAACATTCAGTACTTC

J: TRBJ2-7
size: -
D: -
V: TRBV6-1
length: 13
CDR3: CASGTGSRYEQYF
DNA: TGTGCCAGCGGAACAGGGTCTCGCTACGAGCAGTACTTC

J: TRBJ2-5
size: -
D: TRBD2
V: TRBV27
length: 17
CDR3: CASSLRLAGKGAETQYF
DNA: TGTGCCAGCAGTTTAAGACTAGCGGGAAAGGGTGCGGAGACCCAGTACTTC

J: TRBJ2-7
size: -
D: TRBD2
V: TRBV2
length: 14
CDR3: CAGRTSGGTYEQYF
DNA: TGTGCCGGACGGACTAGCGGGGGGACCTACGAGCAGTACTTC

J: TRBJ1-3
size: few
D: -
V: TRBV5-4
length: 14
CDR3: CASSFEATGNTIYF
DNA: TGTGCCAGCAGCTTTGAAGCGACTGGAAACACCATATATTTT

J: TRBJ2-3
size: few
D: -
V: TRBV7-2
length: 16
CDR3: CASSLDAGISTDTQYF
DNA: TGTGCCAGCAGCTTAGACGCGGGTATAAGCACAGATACGCAGTATTTT

J: TRBJ1-5
size: -
D: -
V: TRBV20-1
length: 20
CDR3: CSAYQTTSGLNGFSNQPQHF
DNA: TGCAGTGCTTACCAGACGACATCTGGTCTCAACGGCTTTAGCAATCAGCCCCAGCATTTT